Following are 23 T cell receptor beta chains from one sample sequenced in a study of radiotherapy plus CTLA-4 blockade in lung cancer. Data came from immunoSEQ multiplex PCR; TCRdb stores just in-frame clones and leaves some out. Of some 80,000 clones listed, approximately 80% are singletons. The sample in question was peripheral blood, obtained from a patient treated with radiotherapy plus ipilimumab. The receptors derive from a human donor with non-small cell lung cancer who had stable disease on radiotherapy plus ipilimumab.

V is TRBV11-1 and J is TRBJ2-3; 9 nucleotides agree with TRBD1. The CDR3 loop spans 15 amino acids. Germline V gene sequence: CDR1 SGHAT, CDR2 FQDESV (reference sequence). The V gene end was trimmed by 5 bases and the J gene end by 1 base; junction bases not matched to a gene: 4. CDR3 nucleotides: TGTGCCAGCAGCCGACAGGGGGAGGGCACAGATACGCAGTATTTT. This translates into CASSRQGEGTDTQYF.

V is TRBV6-6 and J is TRBJ1-5; possible D gene TRBD1, 5 bases. Germline V gene sequence: CDR1 MNHNY, CDR2 SVGAGI (reference sequence). V was clipped by 2 bases and J by 4 bases, with 15 bases between them. The CDR3 runs 16 residues. In DNA, the CDR3 is TGTGCCAGCAGTTACGGGGTCAGGGAAAGGAATCAGCCCCAGCATTTT. Translation: CASSYGVRERNQPQHF.

This clone was detected a few times. V and J are TRBV4-1 and TRBJ1-3; 10 bases match TRBD1. Germline CDR1 and CDR2: MGHRA and YSYEKL. V was clipped by 0 bases and J by 9 bases; unmatched bases: 5. The CDR3 spans 15 residues. CDR3 sequence (DNA): TGCGCCAGCAGCCAAGAATGGACAGGGGGACGCACCATATATTTT. Translated: CASSQEWTGGRTIYF.

CDR3 bases: TGTGCCAGCAACGATAGCGGGAGGGGGTCCTACGAGCAGTACTTC. It yields the protein CASNDSGRGSYEQYF. The chain links TRBV6-5 to TRBJ2-7; 11 bases line up with TRBD2. The V gene's germline CDR1 is MNHEY and CDR2 SVGAGI. CDR3 length: 15 residues. V lost 7 bases, J lost 1 base, and 6 bases stayed unmatched.

The rearrangement joins TRBV4-1 to TRBJ2-2; the match to TRBD2 covers 8 bases. There are 16 residues in the CDR3. CDR1 and CDR2 (germline): MGHRA, YSYEKL. The J segment lost 4 bases and the V segment lost 3 bases, leaving 7 bases of the junction unmatched. Here the CDR3 reads CASSQLRGAVTGELFF. The CDR3, as DNA: TGCGCCAGCAGCCAGTTGCGGGGGGCCGTCACCGGGGAGCTGTTTTTT.

The V gene is TRBV9, the J gene TRBJ2-1, with a tentative D call TRBD2 (5 bases). There are 15 residues in the CDR3. Trimming took 0 bases from V and 8 from J, leaving 15 bases between them. CDR1 is SGDLS, CDR2 YYNGEE, per germline. The CDR3 nucleotides read TGTGCCAGCAGCGTAGAGCCGGGTCCGAGGGATGAGCAGTTCTTC. Translation: CASSVEPGPRDEQFF.

The CDR3 region has the DNA TGTGCCAGCAGTTCAACAGGGCTCTCGGTTGGGGAGCTGTTTTTT. It yields the protein CASSSTGLSVGELFF. The chain combines TRBV6-6 with TRBJ2-2; TRBD1 might be the D (6 bases). CDR3 length: 15 residues. CDR1 and CDR2 (germline): MNHNY, SVGAGI (reference sequence). V was pared by 4 bases and J by 8 bases, with 17 bases between.

This chain joins TRBV27 and TRBJ2-7; tentatively, D is TRBD1 (6 bases). The CDR3 spans 14 residues. Germline lookup yields CDR1 MNHEY and CDR2 SMNVEV (reference sequence). Trimming stripped 3 bases from V and 5 bases from J, with 14 bases between. CDR3 DNA sequence: TGTGCCAGCAGTTTGTCAGGGGCGATAAACGAGCAGTACTTC. Its protein is CASSLSGAINEQYF.

A few counts support this clone. The chain uses TRBV19 and TRBJ1-6; D ambiguous. Germline-derived CDR1 and CDR2 are LNHDA and SQIVND (reference sequence). CDR3 length: 13 residues. V lost 0 bases and J lost 9, with 6 bases in between. The CDR3 sequence: CASSIEIGSPLHF. DNA of the CDR3: TGTGCCAGTAGTATAGAGATTGGTTCACCCCTCCACTTT.

The chain carries TRBV5-1 and TRBJ2-7; 9 nucleotides match TRBD1. Trimming at V came to 0 bases and at J to 6 bases, leaving 13 bases not matched to a gene. The CDR3 runs 17 residues. The germline CDR1 and CDR2 sequences are SGHRS and YFSETQ. The CDR3 loop is CASSLGIRDRAGVEQYF. DNA for the CDR3: TGCGCCAGCAGCTTGGGGATCCGGGACAGGGCGGGGGTCGAGCAGTACTTC.

The chain is built from TRBV5-6 and TRBJ2-3, with 12 bases that match TRBD2. This CDR3 is built from 16 residues. Germline-derived CDR1 and CDR2 are SGHDT and YYEEEE. V shed 2 bases, J shed 4 bases, and the junction held 5 bases outside the gene matches. The CDR3 DNA reads as TGTGCCAGCAGCTTTATCTCTAGCGGGGGGGCAGATACGCAGTATTTT. This translates into CASSFISSGGADTQYF.

This chain connects TRBV5-6 to TRBJ2-7; tentatively, D is TRBD2 (5 bases). This CDR3 region has 13 residues. Germline V gives CDR1 SGHDT, CDR2 YYEEEE. The V gene lost 0 bases and the J gene lost 7 bases, with 11 bases spanning the gap. The CDR3 nucleotides read TGTGCCAGCAGCTTGGCCGGGCCGGGGGAGCAGTACTTC. Its protein is CASSLAGPGEQYF.

The rearrangement links TRBV5-1 to TRBJ2-5; D is possibly TRBD2 (6 bases). With 4 bases removed from V and 1 base from J, the gap between germline ends came to 26 bases. Germline CDR1 and CDR2: SGHRS and YFSETQ. The CDR3 is made up of 19 amino acids. CDR3: CASSRPGDGARRFQETQYF. The CDR3 DNA sequence: TGCGCCAGCAGCCGCCCGGGGGACGGAGCTAGACGGTTCCAAGAGACCCAGTACTTC.

The rearrangement links TRBV6-6 to TRBJ1-5, with D perhaps matching TRBD1 (5 bases). The CDR3 has 13 residues. Germline assignment: CDR1 MNHNY and CDR2 SVGAGI (reference sequence). V lost 6 bases and J lost 7, with 13 bases in between. CDR3 nucleotides: TGTGCCAGCAGAGACGGGACTAACCAGCCCCAGCATTTT. This encodes CASRDGTNQPQHF.

This chain uses TRBV19 with TRBJ2-5; D not resolved. This CDR3 spans 14 amino acids. The germline V and J ends were trimmed by 7 bases and 5 bases, with 17 bases remaining between them. Germline CDR1 is LNHDA and CDR2 is SQIVND (reference sequence). CDR3 DNA: TGTGCCAGTACTCAAAGGACCGGGTGGGAGACCCAGTACTTC. It is translated as CASTQRTGWETQYF.

V and J are TRBV15 and TRBJ2-5; TRBD2 is a possible D gene (5 bases). The CDR3 runs to 13 residues. With 0 bases removed from V and 7 bases from J, the gap between germline ends came to 9 bases. The V gene's germline CDR1 is LNHNV and CDR2 YYDKDF (reference sequence). The CDR3 bases are TGTGCCACCAGCAGAGATTTGGCGGGGACCCAGTACTTC. Its translation: CATSRDLAGTQYF.

The chain combines TRBV2 with TRBJ1-2; D is ambiguous. Trimming removed 3 bases at V and 5 bases at J, with 13 bases between. Germline-derived CDR1 and CDR2 are SNHLY and FYNNEI. The CDR3 length is 14 residues. This chain's CDR3 is CASSDISRTYGYTF. Here the CDR3 DNA reads TGTGCCAGCAGTGATATTAGCAGAACATATGGCTACACCTTC.

V usage is TRBV18 and J usage is TRBJ1-1, with D possibly TRBD1 on 6 matching bases. The CDR3 runs 15 residues. V gave up 8 bases and J gave up 4 bases, with 20 bases separating them. The V gene's germline CDR1 is KGHSH and CDR2 LQKENI. CDR3 in amino acids: CASGSGERMGTEAFF. DNA of the CDR3: TGTGCCAGCGGATCAGGGGAGAGGATGGGCACTGAAGCTTTCTTT.

The chain is built from TRBV18 and TRBJ2-4; D may match TRBD1 or TRBD2 (5 bases each). The CDR3 length is 13 residues. Looked up from germline, CDR1 is KGHSH and CDR2 is LQKENI. Between the trimmed V and J ends, which lost 4 bases and 8 bases, there was a span of 12 bases. CDR3 sequence (DNA): TGTGCCAGCTCACTAACCCAGGGAGACATTCAGTACTTC. Translated: CASSLTQGDIQYF.

This chain joins TRBV5-4 and TRBJ1-2, with a possible D match to TRBD1 (5 bases). There are 13 residues in the CDR3. The germline V gene encodes CDR1 SGHNT and CDR2 YYREEE (reference sequence). Trimming removed 4 bases from V and 4 bases from J, with 11 bases in between. The CDR3 reads CASSPNRGYGYTF. In nucleotides, the CDR3 is TGTGCCAGCAGCCCCAATAGGGGCTATGGCTACACCTTC.

The J gene is TRBJ2-3, the V gene TRBV5-1; 12 bases are shared with TRBD2. Trimming took 3 bases from V and 3 from J; bases not matched to a gene: 11. The germline gives CDR1 SGHRS, CDR2 YFSETQ. The CDR3 contains 18 residues. The CDR3 nucleotides are TGCGCCAGCAGCTACGCACCCCTAGCGGGGGGGCGAACAGATACGCAGTATTTT. This sequence encodes CASSYAPLAGGRTDTQYF.

The chain has TRBV18 and TRBJ2-1; possible D gene TRBD1, 5 bases. Germline V gene sequence: CDR1 KGHSH, CDR2 LQKENI. V was trimmed by 3 bases and J by 5 bases, leaving 14 bases between them. The CDR3 consists of 15 residues. CDR3 residues: CASSPRQGFNNEQFF. In DNA, the CDR3 is TGTGCCAGCTCACCGCGGCAGGGATTTAACAATGAGCAGTTCTTC.

This rearrangement joins TRBV4-1 to TRBJ2-3; 12 nucleotides agree with TRBD2. The length of the CDR3 is 18 residues. Germline V CDR1 and CDR2: MGHRA, YSYEKL. After removal of 3 bases from V and 0 bases from J, the junction contained 7 bases not matched to a gene. The CDR3 DNA reads as TGCGCCAGCAGCCACCAACTAGCGGGGGGCACTAGCACAGATACGCAGTATTTT. This codes for CASSHQLAGGTSTDTQYF.